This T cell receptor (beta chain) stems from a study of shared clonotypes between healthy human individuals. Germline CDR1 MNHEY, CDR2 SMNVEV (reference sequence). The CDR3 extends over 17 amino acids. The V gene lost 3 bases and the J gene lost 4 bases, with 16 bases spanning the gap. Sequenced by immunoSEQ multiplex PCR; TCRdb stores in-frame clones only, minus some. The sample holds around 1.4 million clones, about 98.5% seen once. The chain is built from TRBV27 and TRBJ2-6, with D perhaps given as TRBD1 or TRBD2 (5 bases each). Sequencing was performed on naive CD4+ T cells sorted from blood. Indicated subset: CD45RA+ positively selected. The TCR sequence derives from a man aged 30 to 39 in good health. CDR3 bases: TGTGCCAGCAGTTTGAGGGGCCTTCGTGACGGGGCCAACGTCCTGACTTTC. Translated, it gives CASSLRGLRDGANVLTF.